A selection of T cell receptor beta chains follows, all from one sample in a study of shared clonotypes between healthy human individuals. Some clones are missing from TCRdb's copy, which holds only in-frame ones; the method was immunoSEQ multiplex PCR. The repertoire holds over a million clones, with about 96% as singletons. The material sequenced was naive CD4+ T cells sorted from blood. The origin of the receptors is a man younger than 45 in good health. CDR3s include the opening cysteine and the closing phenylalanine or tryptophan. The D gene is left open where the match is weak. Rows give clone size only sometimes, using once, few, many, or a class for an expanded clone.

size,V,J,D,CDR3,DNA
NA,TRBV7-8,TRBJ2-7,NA,CASSLAEGTIYYEQYF,TGTGCCAGCAGCTTAGCGGAGGGGACAATATACTACGAGCAGTACTTC
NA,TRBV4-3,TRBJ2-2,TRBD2,CASSQGLAGAGELFF,TGCGCCAGCAGCCAAGGCCTAGCGGGAGCTGGGGAGCTGTTTTTT
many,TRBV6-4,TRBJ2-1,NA,CASSDSAGSYNEQFF,TGTGCCAGCAGTGACTCAGCGGGCTCCTACAATGAGCAGTTCTTC
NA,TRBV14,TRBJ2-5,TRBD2,CASSQESLAGGPGWKTQYF,TGTGCCAGCAGCCAAGAGAGCCTAGCGGGAGGGCCTGGTTGGAAGACCCAGTACTTC
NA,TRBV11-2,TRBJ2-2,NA,CASEQITKNTGELFF,TGTGCCAGTGAACAGATTACAAAGAACACCGGGGAGCTGTTTTTT
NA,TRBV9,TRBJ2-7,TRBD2,CASSEREGYEQYF,TGTGCCAGCAGCGAGCGGGAGGGCTACGAGCAGTACTTC
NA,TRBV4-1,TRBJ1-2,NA,CASSQDGGAVNYGYTF,TGCGCCAGCAGCCAAGATGGGGGAGCTGTTAACTATGGCTACACCTTC
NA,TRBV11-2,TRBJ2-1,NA,CASSLVLAVNEQFF,TGTGCCAGCAGCTTAGTCCTAGCTGTCAATGAGCAGTTCTTC
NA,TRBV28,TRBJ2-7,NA,CASSLPGPKLREQYF,TGTGCCAGCAGTTTACCCGGTCCAAAATTGAGGGAGCAGTACTTC
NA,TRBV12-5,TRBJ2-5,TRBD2,CASGPGMVAGALGETQYF,TGTGCTAGTGGTCCAGGGATGGTAGCGGGTGCCCTGGGCGAGACCCAGTACTTC
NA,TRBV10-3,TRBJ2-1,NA,CAISESAGYNEQFF,TGTGCCATCAGTGAGTCTGCCGGGTACAATGAGCAGTTCTTC
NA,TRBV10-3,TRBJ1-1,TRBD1,CAIRPGQGSDEAFF,TGTGCCATCAGACCAGGACAGGGATCAGATGAAGCTTTCTTT
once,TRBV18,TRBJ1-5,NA,CASSATGTPNQPQHF,TGTGCCAGCTCAGCCACCGGGACACCTAATCAGCCCCAGCATTTT
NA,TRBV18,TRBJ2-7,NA,CASSPPGQGTEGGQYF,TGTGCCAGCTCACCACCGGGTCAGGGCACCGAGGGGGGGCAGTACTTC
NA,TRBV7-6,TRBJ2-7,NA,CASSPRWRDSYHEQYF,TGTGCCAGCAGCCCCCGTTGGAGGGATTCTTACCACGAGCAGTACTTC
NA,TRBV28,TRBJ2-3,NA,CASSLAGSTDTQYF,TGTGCCAGCAGTTTGGCAGGGTCCACAGATACGCAGTATTTT
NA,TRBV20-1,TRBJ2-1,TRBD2,CTVPGRNEQFF,TGCACGGTCCCCGGGAGGAATGAGCAGTTCTTC
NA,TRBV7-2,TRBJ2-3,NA,CASRTPGRTIDTQYF,TGTGCCAGCAGGACCCCAGGCCGAACCATTGATACGCAGTATTTT
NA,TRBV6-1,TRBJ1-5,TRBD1,CASSEAGTGRVRSNQPQHF,TGTGCCAGCAGTGAAGCCGGGACAGGGCGGGTAAGGAGCAATCAGCCCCAGCATTTT
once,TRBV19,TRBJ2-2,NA,CASSTPGGPNTGELFF,TGTGCCAGTAGTACACCTGGGGGGCCTAACACCGGGGAGCTGTTTTTT
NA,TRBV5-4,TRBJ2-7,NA,CASSLTFQTNAYEQYF,TGTGCCAGCAGCTTAACATTTCAGACAAACGCCTACGAGCAGTACTTC
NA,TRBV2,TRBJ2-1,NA,CASISRAGEQFF,TGTGCCAGCATTTCCAGGGCAGGTGAGCAGTTCTTC
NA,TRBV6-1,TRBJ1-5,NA,CASSSRGGHQPQHF,TGTGCCAGCAGTAGTAGGGGGGGCCATCAGCCCCAGCATTTT
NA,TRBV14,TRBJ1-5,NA,CASSQDWSLSAYSNQPQHF,TGTGCCAGCAGCCAAGATTGGTCGTTGTCAGCCTATAGCAATCAGCCCCAGCATTTT
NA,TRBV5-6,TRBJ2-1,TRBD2,CASSSLGLAGSYNEQFF,TGTGCCAGCAGCTCCCTAGGACTAGCGGGATCCTACAATGAGCAGTTCTTC